A single sample is the source of the 28 T cell receptor beta chains below, sequenced in a study of molecular identifiers for immune sequencing clone quantification. TCRdb re-called the PCR reads through MiXCR, storing one row per CDR3 protein. The table has about 640,000 distinct CDR3 sequences, 20% seen once. The sequencing input was naive CD8+ T cells from blood, with Jurkat cell RNA spiked in. The sample's subset: FACS-sorted CD8+CD4-CCR7+CD45RA+ naive T cells. The source is a human donor in good health. Some libraries in this study had Jurkat cell RNA spiked in.

At least ten counts were recorded for this clonotype. The chain joins TRBV28 to TRBJ2-3; tentative D call: TRBD1 (6 bases). The CDR3 sequence is 16 residues long. Germline lookup yields CDR1 MDHEN and CDR2 SYDVKM. V lost 4 bases, J lost 2 bases, and 16 bases lay in between. CDR3 nucleotide sequence: TGTGCCAGCAGTTCGGTGGACAGTAGCCCCACAGATACGCAGTATTTT. Protein product: CASSSVDSSPTDTQYF. The full variable domain, its missing parts supplied by reference TRBV28 and TRBJ2-3, is DVKVTQSSRYLVKRTGEKVFLECVQDMDHENMFWYRQDPGLGLRLIYFSYDVKMKEKGDIPEGYSVSREKKERFSLILESASTNQTSMYLCASSSVDSSPTDTQYFGPGTRLTVL.

This clonotype showed up many times. The chain recombines TRBV10-3 with TRBJ2-7; the D call may be TRBD1 or TRBD2 (5 bases each). The V gene lost 3 bases and the J gene lost 4 bases, with 7 bases spanning the gap. This CDR3 region has 12 residues. Germline lookup yields CDR1 ENHRY and CDR2 SYGVKD. The CDR3 loop reads CAISEGEYEQYF. The DNA for the CDR3 is TGTGCCATCAGTGAAGGGGAGTACGAGCAGTACTTC.

This clonotype was counted ten times or more. CDR3 protein: CASSYIGQGIYEQYF. CDR3 sequence (DNA): TGTGCCAGCAGTTACATTGGACAGGGGATCTACGAGCAGTACTTC. This chain uses TRBV6-5 with TRBJ2-7; 9 nucleotides match TRBD1. V shed 2 bases, J shed 3 bases, and the junction held 5 bases outside the gene matches. Germline CDR1 is MNHEY and CDR2 is SVGAGI. This CDR3 region has 15 residues.

The chain couples TRBV3-1 to TRBJ1-5; 7 nucleotides agree with TRBD1. Germline loops: CDR1 LGHDT, CDR2 YNNKEL (reference sequence). With 4 bases clipped from V and 7 bases from J, the junction kept 10 bases outside the gene matches. There are 15 residues in the CDR3. In nucleotides, the CDR3 is TGTGCCAGCAGCCCCGGGGCAGGGGGATCACAGCCCCAGCATTTT. This sequence encodes CASSPGAGGSQPQHF.

With respect to this clonotype: Since a much larger clone is just one base distant, this may be a read error. V is TRBV7-9 and J is TRBJ2-7; tentative D call: TRBD2 (5 bases). Germline values: CDR1 SEHNR, CDR2 FQNEAQ (reference sequence). The CDR3 is 17 amino acids. The CDR3 coding sequence is TGTGCCAACAGCGGCTATAAAGTTTACTCGGCGGATGACGAGCAGTACTTC. Its translation: CANSGYKVYSADDEQYF. Variable domain in full (rest from reference TRBV7-9 and TRBJ2-7): DTGVSQNPRHKITKRGQNVTFRCDPISEHNRLYWYRQTLGQGPEFLTYFQNEAQLEKSRLLSDRFSAERPKGSFSTLEIQRTEQGDSAMYLCANSGYKVYSADDEQYFGPGTRLTVT.

This clonotype was observed at least ten times. The chain uses TRBV7-2 and TRBJ1-1; D not certain. This CDR3 is built from 12 residues. Germline V lookup: CDR1 SGHTA, CDR2 FQGNSA. V was clipped by 1 base and J by 7 bases, with 7 bases between them. CDR3: CASSLVGGEAFF. CDR3 bases: TGTGCCAGCAGCTTAGTGGGCGGTGAAGCTTTCTTT.

The chain recombines TRBV6-2 or TRBV6-3 with TRBJ2-2; 10 positions match TRBD2. Germline CDR1 and CDR2: MNHEY and SVGEGT. This CDR3 region has 17 residues. The junction had 8 bases not matched to a gene; V was cut back by 1 base and J by 6 bases. CDR3 sequence: CASSYLLAGTVPGELFF. The CDR3 DNA follows: TGTGCCAGCAGTTACTTACTAGCGGGGACGGTCCCCGGGGAGCTGTTTTTT.

Regarding this clonotype: Possible read error: a much larger clone is one base away. The conserved final phenylalanine or tryptophan is absent from the CDR3, which likely points to a read error. The V and J genes are TRBV6-2 or TRBV6-3 and TRBJ2-7; D not resolved. This CDR3 spans 11 amino acids. Germline loops: CDR1 MNHEY, CDR2 SVGEGT. Trimming removed 10 bases at V and 2 bases at J, with 9 bases between. CDR3 amino acids: CATGYPYEQYL. The CDR3 region has the DNA TGTGCCACCGGGTATCCCTACGAGCAGTACCTC.

Of note for this clonotype: A much larger clone differs by one base, so this may be a read error. The genes are TRBV9 and TRBJ2-1, with 7 bases lining up with TRBD2. CDR1 is SGDLS, CDR2 YYNGEE, per germline. The CDR3 is made up of 11 amino acids. As DNA, the CDR3 is TGTGCCAGCAGTACTAGCGAGGAGCGGTTCTTC. Encoded protein: CASSTSEERFF.

V and J are TRBV13 and TRBJ2-5; 8 bases are a match to TRBD2. The CDR3 is 15 residues long. Per the germline V gene, CDR1 is PRHDT and CDR2 is FYEKMQ (reference sequence). V lost 5 bases to trimming and J lost 0 bases; unmatched junction nucleotides: 5. This CDR3 is CASSDGTRYQETQYF. CDR3 in DNA: TGTGCCAGCAGCGACGGGACTAGGTACCAAGAGACCCAGTACTTC.

Details on this clonotype: One base away lies a much larger clone, so this may be a sequencing read error. The chain couples TRBV30 to TRBJ2-5; D uncertain. Germline-derived CDR1 and CDR2 are GTSNPN and SVGIG (reference sequence). CDR3 length equals 13 residues. The CDR3 protein is CARSFVFQETQYF. The CDR3 DNA follows: TGTGCCCGGAGTTTCGTTTTCCAAGAGACCCAGTACTTC.

The chain recombines TRBV6-2 or TRBV6-3 with TRBJ2-7; weak D call: TRBD2 (6 bases). The CDR3 consists of 13 residues. The ends were cut back, 5 bases at V and 3 bases at J, with 11 bases in the middle. Germline CDR1 reads MNHEY; CDR2 reads SVGEGT. The CDR3 DNA is TGTGCCAGCAGTGTTGCGGGAATCTACGAGCAGTACTTC. This gives the protein CASSVAGIYEQYF.

Turning to this clonotype: A much bigger clone sits one base away, suggesting this may be a read error. This rearrangement joins TRBV4-1 to TRBJ1-3; unclear D gene. Germline V gene sequence: CDR1 MGHRA, CDR2 YSYEKL. The CDR3 sequence is 16 residues long. CDR3 bases: TGCGCCAGCAGCCTTCACGAAGGGATCTCTGGAGACACCATATATTTT. Its protein product is CASSLHEGISGDTIYF.

This clonotype has a count of ten or more. The CDR3 spells CASSPLGSGFYGYTF. CDR3 nucleotide sequence: TGTGCCAGCAGCCCCCTCGGTTCGGGGTTCTATGGCTACACCTTC. The chain is built from TRBV7-3 and TRBJ1-2; D not resolved. Germline values: CDR1 SGHTA, CDR2 FQGTGA. V lost 5 bases and J 4 bases, leaving 17 bases between the germline ends. The CDR3 runs to 15 residues.

About this clonotype: At one of its ends the junction is not consistent with the germline gene, which may arise from a read error. The rearrangement links TRBV24-1 to TRBJ1-1; weak D call: TRBD1 (6 bases). The CDR3 loop spans 15 amino acids. Per germline, CDR1 KGHDR and CDR2 SFDVKD. The DNA for the CDR3 is TGTGTCACCAGTGATTCTGGCAGGGGTGAAACTGAAGCTTTCTTT. Translating gives CVTSDSGRGETEAFF.

The chain is built from TRBV12-3 or TRBV12-4 and TRBJ1-5, with D hard to call. The CDR3 covers 12 residues. V lost 8 bases and J 4 bases, leaving 9 bases between the germline ends. The CDR3 DNA follows: TGTGCCAGCGGTCACTATAATCAGCCCCAGCATTTT. This sequence encodes CASGHYNQPQHF.

There are many counts of this clonotype. This chain connects TRBV20-1 to TRBJ2-1; 11 bases match TRBD2. Germline loops: CDR1 DFQATT, CDR2 SNEGSKA (reference sequence). V shed 3 bases, J shed 8 bases, and the junction held 9 bases outside the gene matches. This CDR3 comprises 15 residues. The CDR3 DNA reads as TGCAGTGCTAGTAGTCTAGCGGGGGGAATGGATGAGCAGTTCTTC. Amino acid sequence: CSASSLAGGMDEQFF.

The count of this clonotype is one. Possible read error: a much larger clone is one base away. This likely comes from a read error, as the CDR3 has no conserved phenylalanine or tryptophan at its end. Here the CDR3 reads CSVEVARGPIYL. The DNA for the CDR3 is TGCAGCGTTGAAGTAGCCCGAGGTCCCATATATCTT. J is TRBJ1-3 and V is TRBV29-1, with unresolved D. V shed 1 base and J shed 11 bases, with 12 bases lying between them. CDR3 length: 12 amino acids. Per the germline V gene, CDR1 is SQVTM and CDR2 is ANQGSEA.

About this clonotype itself: A single base separates this from a much larger clone, so it may be a read error. The CDR3 protein is CASSSRDINEQYF. The CDR3 DNA sequence: TGTGCCAGCAGCTCCCGGGACATCAATGAGCAGTACTTC. The J gene is TRBJ2-7, the V gene TRBV7-2, with D perhaps matching TRBD1 (6 bases). V lost 4 bases and J 7 bases, leaving 14 bases between the germline ends. The CDR3 consists of 13 residues. Germline V gene lookup returns CDR1 SGHTA and CDR2 FQGNSA.

Many counts were recorded for this clonotype. This chain joins TRBV7-6 and TRBJ2-5; D remains ambiguous. The CDR3 has 15 residues. Trimming shortened V by 2 bases and J by 5 bases, and 15 bases separated the two germline ends. Germline CDR1 is SGHVS and CDR2 is FNYEAQ. CDR3 bases: TGTGCCAGCAGCTTACGTTATCCGGACGGGGAGACCCAGTACTTC. It specifies CASSLRYPDGETQYF.

There are many counts of this clonotype. This chain connects TRBV19 to TRBJ1-2; TRBD1 agrees at 7 bases. J was trimmed by 6 bases and V by 7 bases; bases with no gene match: 11. The CDR3 contains 14 residues. Germline V gene data show CDR1 as LNHDA and CDR2 as SQIVND (reference sequence). The DNA for the CDR3 is TGTGCCAGTACCCCGGCAGGGGGTTTGAATGGCTACACCTTC. Its protein product is CASTPAGGLNGYTF.

With respect to this clonotype: A much larger clone is a single base away; this may be a read error. J is TRBJ2-5 and V is TRBV9; 8 nucleotides match TRBD1. The CDR3 extends over 15 amino acids. The germline V gene has CDR1 SGDLS and CDR2 YYNGEE. Germline trimming cut 5 bases from V and 4 bases from J; bases unmatched to any gene: 10. The CDR3 DNA is TGTGCCAGCAGTTCACCCGGGACAGGTGTAGAGACCCAGTACTTC. Its translation is CASSSPGTGVETQYF.

There are a few counts of this clonotype. The chain couples TRBV12-3 or TRBV12-4 to TRBJ2-1, with D tentatively TRBD1 or TRBD2 (5 bases each). The CDR3 totals 15 residues. V shed 3 bases and J shed 9 bases, with 18 bases lying between them. For the CDR3, the DNA is TGTGCCAGCAGTTTTGGGACCACTAACCCCGCTGAGCAGTTCTTC. It specifies CASSFGTTNPAEQFF.

This clonotype has more than one count but fewer than ten. The J gene is TRBJ2-7, the V gene TRBV6-2 or TRBV6-3, with no clear D. Germline values: CDR1 MNHEY, CDR2 SVGEGT. V gave up 3 bases and J gave up 2 bases, with 8 bases separating them. CDR3 length equals 13 residues. The CDR3 bases are TGTGCCAGCAGTTATGGATTCGCCTACGAGCAGTACTTC. It yields the protein CASSYGFAYEQYF.

This clonotype was seen at least ten times. The gene calls are TRBV20-1 and TRBJ2-7; 11 nucleotides match TRBD2. After removal of 0 bases from V and 2 bases from J, the junction contained 0 bases not matched to a gene. Germline CDR1 DFQATT, CDR2 SNEGSKA (reference sequence). This CDR3 comprises 14 residues. The CDR3 sequence is CSARDSGGAYEQYF. In DNA form, the CDR3 reads TGCAGTGCTAGAGATAGCGGGGGGGCCTACGAGCAGTACTTC.

The chain employs TRBV7-3 and TRBJ2-1; D uncertain. Germline V CDR1 and CDR2: SGHTA, FQGTGA. V lost 1 base to trimming and J lost 6 bases, with 10 bases between them. This CDR3 region has 14 residues. The CDR3 loop reads CASSLRVLSNEQFF. The CDR3 DNA is TGTGCCAGCAGCTTAAGGGTCCTGAGCAATGAGCAGTTCTTC.

As concerns this clonotype: A much larger clone sits a single nucleotide away, making a read error possible. Written as DNA, the CDR3 is TGTGCCAGCAGTGACAGGGTCGCTAGCGACCGCACAGATACGCAGTATTTT. Protein product: CASSDRVASDRTDTQYF. V and J are TRBV24-1 and TRBJ2-3; D is perhaps TRBD1 (7 bases). The CDR3 sequence is 17 residues long. CDR1 and CDR2 (germline): KGHDR, SFDVKD.

The V call is TRBV24-1, the J call TRBJ2-5; D is perhaps TRBD1 (5 bases). Germline CDR1 and CDR2: KGHDR and SFDVKD. The V end lost 3 bases, the J end lost 5 bases, and 9 bases lay between the germline ends. The CDR3 has 13 amino acids. The CDR3 spells CATSDRGLETQYF. CDR3 in DNA: TGTGCCACCAGTGATAGGGGATTGGAGACCCAGTACTTC.